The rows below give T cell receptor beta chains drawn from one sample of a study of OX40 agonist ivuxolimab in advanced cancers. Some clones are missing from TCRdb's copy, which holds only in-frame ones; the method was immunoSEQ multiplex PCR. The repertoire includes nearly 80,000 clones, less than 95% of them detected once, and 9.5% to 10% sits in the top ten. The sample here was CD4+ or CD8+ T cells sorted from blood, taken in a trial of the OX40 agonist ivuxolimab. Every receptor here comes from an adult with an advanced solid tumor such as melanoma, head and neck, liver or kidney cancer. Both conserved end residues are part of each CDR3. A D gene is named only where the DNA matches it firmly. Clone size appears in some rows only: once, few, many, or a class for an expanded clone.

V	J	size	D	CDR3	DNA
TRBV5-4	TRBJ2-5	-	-	CASSLMRTRETQYF	TGTGCCAGCAGCTTGATGCGGACCCGGGAGACCCAGTACTTC
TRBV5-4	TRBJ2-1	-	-	CASSLGGFDEQFF	TGTGCCAGCAGCTTGGGGGGGTTCGATGAGCAGTTCTTC
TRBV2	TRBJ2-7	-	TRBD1	CASTPKSGTGYHEQYF	TGTGCCAGCACTCCCAAAAGCGGGACAGGGTATCACGAGCAGTACTTC
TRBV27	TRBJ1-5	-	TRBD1	CASSSDRGIGPQHF	TGTGCCAGCAGTTCTGACAGGGGGATCGGGCCCCAGCATTTT
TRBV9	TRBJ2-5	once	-	CASSVQGLWETQYF	TGTGCCAGCAGCGTACAGGGTTTGTGGGAGACCCAGTACTTC
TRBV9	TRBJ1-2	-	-	CASSPGGGYGYTF	TGTGCCAGCTCCCCGGGTGGAGGCTATGGCTACACCTTC
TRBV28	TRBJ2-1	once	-	CASSPVGPDTGNEQFF	TGTGCCAGCAGTCCAGTAGGACCAGACACAGGCAATGAGCAGTTCTTC
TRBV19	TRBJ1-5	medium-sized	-	CATGATLGQPQHF	TGTGCCACCGGGGCCACCCTGGGTCAGCCCCAGCATTTT
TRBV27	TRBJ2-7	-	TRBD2	CASKTLNSGSSYEQYF	TGTGCCAGCAAGACCCTAAATAGCGGGAGCTCCTACGAGCAGTACTTC
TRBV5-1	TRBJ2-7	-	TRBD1	CASSFFGTEGSYEQYF	TGCGCCAGCAGCTTCTTCGGGACAGAGGGTTCCTACGAGCAGTACTTC
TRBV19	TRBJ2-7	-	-	CASSPGPGIYEQYF	TGTGCCAGTAGCCCCGGGCCGGGAATTTACGAGCAGTACTTC
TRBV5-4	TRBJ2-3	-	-	CASSQEGQSTDTQYF	TGTGCCAGCAGCCAAGAAGGGCAGAGCACAGATACGCAGTATTTT
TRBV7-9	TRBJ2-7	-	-	CASRTDNHEQYF	TGTGCCAGCCGGACGGACAACCACGAGCAGTACTTC
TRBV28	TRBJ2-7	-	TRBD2	CASGAGVSYEQYF	TGTGCCAGCGGCGCGGGGGTATCCTACGAGCAGTACTTC
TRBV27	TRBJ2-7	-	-	CASSFGGEWTSYEQYF	TGTGCCAGCAGTTTTGGAGGGGAGTGGACCTCCTACGAGCAGTACTTC
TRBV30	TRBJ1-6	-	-	CAWSVGQGRAPLHF	TGTGCCTGGAGTGTAGGGCAGGGGAGGGCACCCCTCCACTTT
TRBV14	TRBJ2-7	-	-	CASSRAEPSEQYF	TGTGCCAGCAGCCGGGCGGAACCCTCCGAGCAGTACTTC
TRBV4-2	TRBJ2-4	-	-	CASSQEYEGQGEYF	TGTGCCAGCAGCCAAGAATACGAGGGGCAAGGGGAATACTTC
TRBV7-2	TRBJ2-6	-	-	CARYMGSGANVLTF	TGTGCCAGATATATGGGCTCTGGGGCCAACGTCCTGACTTTC
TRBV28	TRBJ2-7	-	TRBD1	CASSSPGQGYEQYF	TGTGCCAGCAGTTCTCCGGGACAGGGCTACGAGCAGTACTTC
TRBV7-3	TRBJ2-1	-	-	CASSPTPAGNEQFF	TGTGCCAGCAGCCCAACACCAGCCGGGAATGAGCAGTTCTTC
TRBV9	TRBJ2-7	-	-	CASSLGGADYEQYF	TGTGCCAGCAGCCTGGGGGGGGCCGACTACGAGCAGTACTTC
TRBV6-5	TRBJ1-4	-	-	CASSYSGGTNEKLFF	TGTGCCAGCAGTTACTCGGGGGGAACTAATGAAAAACTGTTTTTT
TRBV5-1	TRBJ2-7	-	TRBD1	CASSNRDRDHEQYF	TGCGCCAGCAGCAACCGGGACAGGGACCACGAGCAGTACTTC
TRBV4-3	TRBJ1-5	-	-	CASSQDRVSFQPQHF	TGCGCCAGCAGCCAAGACAGGGTCTCATTCCAGCCCCAGCATTTT
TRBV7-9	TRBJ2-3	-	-	CASSLGGIRGTDTQYF	TGTGCCAGCAGCTTAGGAGGGATCCGGGGCACAGATACGCAGTATTTT